This T cell receptor (beta chain) is drawn from a study of T cells in tumors and immune-related adverse events (dated by TCRdb to the early 2020s). The TCR beta locus was amplified and sequenced with the immunoSEQ assay, yielding bulk TCR Vbeta CDR3 data. In the original analysis: CDR3s were excluded if they were non-productive, were shorter than 7 amino acids, or did not start with C or end with F/W. Analysis was restricted to specimens with at least 1000 reads, and clonotypes were defined at the amino acid level. Clonality was calculated as 1 minus Pielou's evenness. Library sizes were equalized by abundance-weighted random subsampling with replacement, which was repeated 100 times so that 95% confidence intervals could be reported. The Morisita overlap index was used to quantify repertoire overlap, and for each specimen the top 40 clones were checked for overlap with the irAE. TCRdb retrieved this table from immuneACCESS and kept in-frame rearrangements only. Not all clones are present; in checked studies, unresolved V genes account for under half, and no reason is known for the remainder. V, J and clone size reflect that table, while D and trimming were determined from the DNA. This sample holds more than 20,000 clones; about 89% were observed only once. The ten largest clones capture around 1.5% of the sample.

In the paper's terms, the treatment or condition label means: nivolumab (PD-1 blockade) given before sampling. The DNeasy Blood and Tissue Kit was used to extract DNA from formalin-fixed paraffin-embedded specimens. As encoded in the germline V gene, CDR1 is LGHNA while CDR2 is YNFKEQ. Deletion took 0 bases off V and 0 bases off J, with a span of 8 bases between the germline ends. From its cysteine to its phenylalanine, the CDR3 spans 15 amino acids. Left in the record is the CDR3 DNA by itself, 45 bases read in frame from the first base. As to this clone: Its antigen is still unknown. No base quality information exists; no much larger clone differs at one position.

The specimen was lymph node tissue, collected from a patient treated with anti-PD-1 therapy. This chain is built from TRBV4-2 and TRBJ1-2, with TRBD1 as a weak D call on 5 bases. The TCR was taken from a female donor with metastatic renal cell carcinoma. The nucleotide sequence is TGTGCCAGCAGCCAAGATAGGGGATCTAACTATGGCTACACCTTC. Translation gives CASSQDRGSNYGYTF.